The clone carrying this T cell receptor beta chain appeared a single time. One end of the junction fails to match germline, which may point to a read error. This CDR3 contains 14 residues. The germline CDR1 and CDR2 sequences are SGHVS and FQNEAQ. This specimen belongs to a study of blood T cells in healthy people across ages. Alongside a J-beta primer mix, a sample-barcoded 5' primer served in a second PCR lasting roughly 6 to 11 cycles. Every single cDNA molecule received a tag from a template-switch adaptor with 12 random nucleotides. In TCRdb, the 5' RACE reads were re-called with MiXCR into one record per CDR3 protein. The table shows around 710,000 distinct CDR3 sequences, with about 40% occurring only once.

The chain is built from TRBV7-8 and TRBJ2-5; D gene uncertain. The sequence was collected from a woman in her sixties or seventies in good health. Sequenced material: blood. CDR3 DNA: TGTGCCAGTAGCTCCAAATGGGGTGTGGACGGGCAGTACTTC. Its translation is CASSSKWGVDGQYF.